This T cell receptor (beta chain) was obtained from a study of cytomegalovirus exposure and HLA in healthy donors. Overall study results and limits: V segments that were indistinguishable, TRBV6-2 and TRBV6-3 among them, were omitted from analysis. Later analysis found that TCR beta chains associated with HLA were more clonally expanded than other, equally common chains. In a later analysis, CMV-associated beta chains were mostly HLA-associated, it appeared.

Primers for the PCR totalled 60 Vbeta and 13 Jbeta. TCRdb keeps only in-frame clones here, not all; method: immunoSEQ multiplex PCR. Among around 100,000 clones listed, over 60% were seen once. Germline V gene lookup returns CDR1 SNHLY and CDR2 FYNNEI. Trimming removed 6 bases from V and 5 bases from J; junction bases left unmatched: 6. The CDR3 loop spans 13 amino acids. As to this clone: Its cognate antigen is unknown.

Sequencing input: PBMCs. The sequence came from a woman aged 25 to 39 in good health and CMV-seronegative. The J gene is TRBJ2-5, the V gene TRBV2; 7 positions match TRBD1. The CDR3 reads CASSDTGAETQYF. The DNA of the CDR3 is TGTGCCAGCAGCGATACAGGGGCGGAGACCCAGTACTTC.